These T cell receptor beta chains were read from a single sample in a study of T cell responses to AZD1222 COVID-19 vaccine. Using immunoSEQ multiplex PCR, the repertoire was profiled, and TCRdb retains in-frame clones only, with some absent. The sample shows approximately 190,000 clones, 90% to 95% of them seen only once. Sequenced material: peripheral blood, taken 28 days after the second AZD1222 dose. The receptor set was obtained from an adult who received the AZD1222 COVID-19 vaccine. The CDR3 runs from the conserved cysteine through the conserved F or W. The D gene is left open where the match is weak. Expanded clones get a size class; other rows say once, few or many, or leave the size out.

J | size | D | V | DNA | CDR3
TRBJ1-1 | . | . | TRBV19 | TGTGCCAGTAGTCTACCCGATTGGGGTCGGACTGAAGCTTTCTTT | CASSLPDWGRTEAFF
TRBJ1-5 | . | . | TRBV18 | TGTGCCAGCTCACCACAGGCAGGCACTAGCAATCAGCCCCAGCATTTT | CASSPQAGTSNQPQHF
TRBJ1-1 | . | . | TRBV4-1 | TGCGCCAGCAGCCAGCCTATCGATGACGAAGCTTTCTTT | CASSQPIDDEAFF
TRBJ2-7 | . | . | TRBV7-2 | TGTGCCAGCAGTCCCTTTTGGGGGGACTCGACCTCCTACGAGCAGTACTTC | CASSPFWGDSTSYEQYF
TRBJ1-2 | . | TRBD1 | TRBV9 | TGTGCCAGCAGCGCAAGGAATGGGACAGCGAACTATGGCTACACCTTC | CASSARNGTANYGYTF
TRBJ1-4 | . | . | TRBV7-9 | TGTGCCAGCAGCTACAGGAGTAATGAAAAACTGTTTTTT | CASSYRSNEKLFF
TRBJ1-6 | . | TRBD1 | TRBV19 | TGTGCCAGTAAGCGCAGGGGGGATCGGAATTCACCCCTCCACTTT | CASKRRGDRNSPLHF
TRBJ2-6 | . | . | TRBV7-8 | TGTGCCAGCCGGTCCGGGGCTGGGGCCAACGTCCTGACTTTC | CASRSGAGANVLTF
TRBJ2-1 | . | . | TRBV5-1 | TGCGCCAGCAGCCGTACAGGGACCTCCTACTACAATGAGCAGTTCTTC | CASSRTGTSYYNEQFF
TRBJ2-7 | once | TRBD1 | TRBV6-5 | TGTGCCAGCAGTTACCGGGACAGATCCTACGAGCAGTACTTC | CASSYRDRSYEQYF
TRBJ2-7 | once | TRBD1 | TRBV14 | TGTGCCAGCAGCCAATGGAATCCCTACCGGGACAGAGGAATCTACTACGAGCAGTACTTC | CASSQWNPYRDRGIYYEQYF
TRBJ2-5 | . | TRBD2 | TRBV19 | TGTGCCAGTCGTCCCGAACGGGCTGTTAGCGGGGGGATTCAAGAGACCCAGTACTTC | CASRPERAVSGGIQETQYF
TRBJ1-1 | . | TRBD1 | TRBV6-5 | TGTGCCAGCAGTTACCTAGGGACAGAGGAAGCTTTCTTT | CASSYLGTEEAFF
TRBJ1-2 | . | . | TRBV19 | TGTGCCAGTAGTCCAGACAGAAACTATGGCTACACCTTC | CASSPDRNYGYTF
TRBJ1-1 | . | TRBD1 | TRBV4-1 | TGCGCCAGCAGCAAAGGACAGGGGGTGAACACTGAAGCTTTCTTT | CASSKGQGVNTEAFF
TRBJ1-2 | . | . | TRBV3-1/TRBV3-2 | TGTGCCAGCAGCCAAGCAACAACTGGTGGCTACACCTTC | CASSQATTGGYTF
TRBJ2-1 | . | TRBD2 | TRBV19 | TGTGCCAGTAGCCTACTAGCGGGGGGGCCGAATGAGCAGTTCTTC | CASSLLAGGPNEQFF
TRBJ2-1 | . | TRBD2 | TRBV3-1/TRBV3-2 | TGTGCCAGCAGCTCCCGGACTAGCGGGGCCTACAATGAGCAGTTCTTC | CASSSRTSGAYNEQFF
TRBJ2-5 | . | . | TRBV7-2 | TGTGCCAGCAGCCCCTGGGCAGACCAAGAGACCCAGTACTTC | CASSPWADQETQYF
TRBJ2-1 | . | . | TRBV7-2 | TGTGCCAGCAGCAACCTAGGAGCGATTAGCTCCTACAATGAGCAGTTCTTC | CASSNLGAISSYNEQFF
TRBJ2-7 | . | . | TRBV2 | TGTGCCAGCGAGGAGGGGGGGAGCTCCTACGAGCAGTACTTC | CASEEGGSSYEQYF
TRBJ1-2 | . | TRBD1 | TRBV3-1/TRBV3-2 | TGTGCCAGCAGCCCAACAGGGGCAGAGGGCTACACCTTC | CASSPTGAEGYTF
TRBJ1-2 | . | TRBD1 | TRBV7-9 | TGTGCCAGCAGCATCGCGGACAGGGAGCAAGGCTACACCTTC | CASSIADREQGYTF
TRBJ2-2 | . | . | TRBV9 | TGTGCCAGCAGCGTAGCGAGTCAGAGGGCCGGGGAGCTGTTTTTT | CASSVASQRAGELFF
TRBJ2-7 | . | . | TRBV7-2 | TGTGCCAGCAGCTTAGGGGACTGGGTCGAGCAGTACTTC | CASSLGDWVEQYF
TRBJ1-2 | . | TRBD1 | TRBV27 | TGTGCCAGCGCCGACAGGGTCTATGGCTACACCTTC | CASADRVYGYTF
TRBJ2-5 | . | . | TRBV2 | TGTGCCAGCAGCCCCACGAGGGAGACCCAGTACTTC | CASSPTRETQYF
TRBJ1-5 | . | TRBD1 | TRBV6-4 | TGTGCCAGCAGTCCGGGACAGGGGTTGAATCAGCCCCAGCATTTT | CASSPGQGLNQPQHF
TRBJ1-4 | . | . | TRBV18 | TGTGCCAGCTCACCACCGCAGGGGCCCACGGTAAAACTGTTTTTT | CASSPPQGPTVKLFF
TRBJ2-2 | . | . | TRBV7-9 | TGTGCCAGCAGCTTTGCCGGGACCCAGAACACCGGGGAGCTGTTTTTT | CASSFAGTQNTGELFF
TRBJ2-1 | . | TRBD1 | TRBV10-2 | TGCGCCAGCAAGGGGACAGGGGGCGCAAATGAGCAGTTCTTC | CASKGTGGANEQFF
TRBJ1-5 | . | . | TRBV28 | TGTGCCAGCAGTAGGACAGTCAATAGCAATCAGCCCCAGCATTTT | CASSRTVNSNQPQHF
TRBJ1-4 | . | TRBD1 | TRBV18 | TGTGCCAGCTCACCACAGGGACAGGGATCGACTAATGAAAAACTGTTTTTT | CASSPQGQGSTNEKLFF
TRBJ1-5 | . | . | TRBV10-3 | TGTGCCATCAGCGAGTCGAGCAGCAATCAGCCCCAGCATTTT | CAISESSSNQPQHF
TRBJ1-1 | . | TRBD1 | TRBV29-1 | TGCAGCGTTGGACAGGGCGTCGCTTTCTTT | CSVGQGVAFF
TRBJ2-5 | . | TRBD1 | TRBV14 | TGTGCCAAGTTCCGGACAGGGGGCGAAGAGACCCAGTACTTC | CAKFRTGGEETQYF
TRBJ2-1 | . | . | TRBV7-2 | TGTGCCAGCAGCTTAGCGCTTACGGGACCCTCCTACAATGAGCAGTTCTTC | CASSLALTGPSYNEQFF